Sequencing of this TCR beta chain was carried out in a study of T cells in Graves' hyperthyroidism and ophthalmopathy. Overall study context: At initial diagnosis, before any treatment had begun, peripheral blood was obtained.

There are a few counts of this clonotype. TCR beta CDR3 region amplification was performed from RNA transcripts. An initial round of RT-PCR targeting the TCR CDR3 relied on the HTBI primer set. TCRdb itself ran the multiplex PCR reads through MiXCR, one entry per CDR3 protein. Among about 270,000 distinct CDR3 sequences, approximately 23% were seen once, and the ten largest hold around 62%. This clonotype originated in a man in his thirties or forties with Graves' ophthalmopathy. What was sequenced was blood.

The CDR3 region is CASRWGLAGGMDTQYF. The CDR3 nucleotides read TGTGCCAGCAGGTGGGGACTAGCGGGTGGCATGGATACGCAGTATTTT. The gene calls are TRBV6-1 and TRBJ2-3, with 12 bases lining up with TRBD2. Germline-derived CDR1 and CDR2 are MNHNS and SASEGT. With V trimmed by 6 bases and J by 6 bases, 10 bases remained unmatched. The CDR3 runs 16 residues.